This T cell receptor beta chain came from a study of T cells in Graves' hyperthyroidism and ophthalmopathy. General study points: It was a median around 6 months before onset that the model predicted ophthalmopathy.

TCR beta CDR3 regions were amplified from RNA transcripts. The TCR CDR3 first-round RT-PCR relied on the HTBI primer set. MiXCR was run by TCRdb on the multiplex PCR reads, yielding one entry per CDR3 protein. Found here are roughly 330,000 distinct CDR3 sequences, roughly 17% of them singletons; the top ten hold roughly 31%. In the case of this clonotype: The target antigen is unknown.

Germline CDR1 and CDR2: SQVTM and ANQGSEA. The V gene end was trimmed by 6 bases and the J gene end by 6 bases; junction bases not matched to a gene: 4. This CDR3 comprises 13 residues. Graves' hyperthyroidism showing no ophthalmopathy progression within 18 months was considered stable. Clinical symptoms, serum thyroxine and TRAb, thyroid ultrasound and orbital computed tomography together formed the diagnostic basis. This chain uses TRBV29-1 with TRBJ2-3; 12 nucleotides agree with TRBD1. This sequence originates from a man under 40 with Graves' hyperthyroidism. The source material was blood. CDR3 amino acids: CSVPGTGGDTQYF. Written as DNA, the CDR3 is TGCAGCGTCCCCGGGACAGGGGGCGATACGCAGTATTTT.